These T cell receptor beta chains were read from a single sample in a study of blood T cell repertoires in COVID-19. The method was immunoSEQ multiplex PCR; TCRdb's version includes in-frame clones alone and lacks a portion of them. The sample has 250,000 to 350,000 clones; almost 90% are singletons. Sequencing was done on a sample of PBMCs or T cells enriched from blood (not recorded which). These receptors all come from a woman aged 18-30 years with acute COVID-19. Both conserved end residues are part of each CDR3. Each record gives: D gene, V gene, J gene, clone size, CDR3 DNA, CDR3 protein. D genes are given only for firm matches. Only part of the rows carry a size: once, few, many, or a class if the clone is expanded.

d_call: TRBD1; v_call: TRBV28; j_call: TRBJ2-2; clone_size: .; cdr3_nt: TGTGCCAGCAGCGGAGGACAGGGGTGGGCCGGGGAGCTGTTTTTT; cdr3_aa: CASSGGQGWAGELFF
d_call: .; v_call: TRBV5-1; j_call: TRBJ2-2; clone_size: few; cdr3_nt: TGCGCCAGCAGCTTGGCCCGGACCGGGGAGCTGTTTTTT; cdr3_aa: CASSLARTGELFF
d_call: .; v_call: TRBV2; j_call: TRBJ1-2; clone_size: .; cdr3_nt: TGTGCCGGGTCCGGGATGGACTATGGCTACACCTTC; cdr3_aa: CAGSGMDYGYTF
d_call: TRBD1; v_call: TRBV9; j_call: TRBJ1-3; clone_size: .; cdr3_nt: TGTGCCAGCAGCTACAGGGGCCCCGGGAACACCATATATTTT; cdr3_aa: CASSYRGPGNTIYF
d_call: .; v_call: TRBV7-2; j_call: TRBJ1-1; clone_size: .; cdr3_nt: TGTGCCAGCAGCTTAGGGCAGAACACTGAAGCTTTCTTT; cdr3_aa: CASSLGQNTEAFF
d_call: .; v_call: TRBV10-1; j_call: TRBJ1-1; clone_size: .; cdr3_nt: TGCGCCAGCGGATCTGCAATCAGGGTCCCGAACACTGAAGCTTTCTTT; cdr3_aa: CASGSAIRVPNTEAFF
d_call: .; v_call: TRBV28; j_call: TRBJ1-5; clone_size: .; cdr3_nt: TGTGCCAGCAGTCCCTCTCCCACAGGGAAGGTCAATCAGCCCCAGCATTTT; cdr3_aa: CASSPSPTGKVNQPQHF
d_call: .; v_call: TRBV19; j_call: TRBJ2-2; clone_size: once; cdr3_nt: TGTGCCAGTAGTTCTCCGTGGCAGGCGAACACCGGGGAGCTGTTTTTT; cdr3_aa: CASSSPWQANTGELFF
d_call: TRBD2; v_call: TRBV30; j_call: TRBJ2-1; clone_size: .; cdr3_nt: TGTGCCTGGAGTGTACGACTAGCGGGAGCCAATGAGCAGTTCTTC; cdr3_aa: CAWSVRLAGANEQFF
d_call: TRBD1; v_call: TRBV3-1/TRBV3-2; j_call: TRBJ1-2; clone_size: .; cdr3_nt: TGTGCCAGCAGCCAGGGACAGGGGGCCGATGGCTACACCTTC; cdr3_aa: CASSQGQGADGYTF
d_call: .; v_call: TRBV19; j_call: TRBJ1-2; clone_size: .; cdr3_nt: TGTGCCAGTAGTATAGAACCAGGAAGGCACTATGGCTACACCTTC; cdr3_aa: CASSIEPGRHYGYTF